One and the same sample provided the 30 T cell receptor beta chains below, sequenced in a study of OX40 agonist ivuxolimab in advanced cancers. Produced via immunoSEQ multiplex PCR; TCRdb's table is partial and in-frame only. The data show more than 40,000 clones, with roughly 85% seen just once and around 60% held by the top ten. Specimen: CD4+ or CD8+ T cells sorted from blood, collected in a trial of the OX40 agonist ivuxolimab. These receptors were collected from an adult with an advanced solid tumor such as melanoma, head and neck, liver or kidney cancer.

This clone was observed a single time. The chain employs TRBV4-3 and TRBJ2-1, with 9 positions matching TRBD2. Trimming cost V 4 bases and J 5 bases; bases outside gene matches: 6. Germline-derived CDR1 and CDR2 are LGHNA and YSLEER. CDR3 length: 15 amino acids. Written as DNA, the CDR3 is TGCGCCAGCAGCCGTAATAGCGGGGGCGACAATGAGCAGTTCTTC. Encoded protein: CASSRNSGGDNEQFF.

The rearrangement uses TRBV27 and TRBJ2-1, with 8 bases fitting TRBD2. V gave up 3 bases and J gave up 0 bases; unmatched junction bases: 4. This CDR3 spans 16 amino acids. Germline values: CDR1 MNHEY, CDR2 SMNVEV (reference sequence). The CDR3 nucleotides are TGTGCCAGCAGTTTTGTAGCGGGGAGCTCCTACAATGAGCAGTTCTTC. This codes for CASSFVAGSSYNEQFF.

The chain employs TRBV18 and TRBJ1-2; the D is unclear. Germline V lookup: CDR1 KGHSH, CDR2 LQKENI. The CDR3 is 15 amino acids. Deletions cut 4 bases from V and 0 bases from J, with 12 bases between. The CDR3 DNA is TGTGCCAGCTCACGTCCCACAGTATCTAACTATGGCTACACCTTC. As protein: CASSRPTVSNYGYTF.

A single count supports this clone. The chain uses TRBV6-1 and TRBJ1-4, with a tentative D call TRBD1 (5 bases). This CDR3 has 15 amino acids. Per germline, CDR1 MNHNS and CDR2 SASEGT. Trimming shortened V by 0 bases and J by 8 bases, and 13 bases separated the two germline ends. The CDR3 is CASSEAGAGLEKLFF. The CDR3, as DNA: TGTGCCAGCAGTGAAGCTGGGGCAGGGCTCGAAAAACTGTTTTTT.

The chain employs TRBV5-1 and TRBJ2-3, with D perhaps TRBD1 (7 bases). Per germline, CDR1 SGHRS and CDR2 YFSETQ. Deletions cut 4 bases from V and 6 bases from J, with 15 bases between. CDR3 length: 14 residues. Here the CDR3 reads CASSGGTALDTQYF. In DNA, the CDR3 is TGCGCCAGCAGCGGAGGGACAGCCCTTGATACGCAGTATTTT.

This chain joins TRBV30 and TRBJ2-5; no firm D call. V was shortened by 2 bases and J by 3 bases, with 7 bases between the two germline ends. There are 12 residues in the CDR3. CDR1 is GTSNPN and CDR2 is SVGIG in the germline V gene (reference sequence). CDR3: CAWSLYEETQYF. DNA for the CDR3: TGTGCCTGGAGTCTCTATGAAGAGACCCAGTACTTC.

The V and J genes are TRBV5-6 and TRBJ2-7, with D perhaps matching TRBD1 (7 bases). V was pared by 2 bases and J by 2 bases, with 14 bases between. Germline CDR1 SGHDT, CDR2 YYEEEE. The CDR3 runs 15 residues. For the CDR3, the DNA is TGTGCCAGCAGCTTTTGGGACAGCGGGCCCTACGAGCAGTACTTC. This gives the protein CASSFWDSGPYEQYF.

The CDR3 DNA sequence: TGTGCCAGCAGTTCGACGGATTTGAACACTGAAGCTTTCTTT. This gives the protein CASSSTDLNTEAFF. This chain connects TRBV28 to TRBJ1-1; D is unclear. Germline lookup yields CDR1 MDHEN and CDR2 SYDVKM. V lost 4 bases to trimming and J lost 0 bases, with 9 bases between them. CDR3 length equals 14 residues.

The CDR3 DNA sequence: TGTGCCACCAGCACCAGGGCAAACCCAATTGATGAGCAGTACTTC. This codes for CATSTRANPIDEQYF. The V and J genes are TRBV15 and TRBJ2-7, with a possible D match to TRBD1 (5 bases). The CDR3 contains 15 residues. Trimming stripped 4 bases from V and 7 bases from J, with 20 bases between. Germline assignment: CDR1 LNHNV and CDR2 YYDKDF (reference sequence).

The V call is TRBV18, the J call TRBJ2-5; perhaps TRBD2 as D (6 bases). There are 12 residues in the CDR3. Trimming cost V 5 bases and J 3 bases, with 7 bases left between them. CDR1 and CDR2 (germline): KGHSH, LQKENI. The CDR3 DNA reads TGTGCCAGCTCAGGGACTGAAGAGACCCAGTACTTC. It encodes CASSGTEETQYF.

The genes are TRBV6-5 and TRBJ2-7; D is ambiguous. The V end was cut by 5 bases, the J end by 2 bases, with 10 bases between. The CDR3 covers 13 residues. Germline V gene lookup returns CDR1 MNHEY and CDR2 SVGAGI. CDR3 region: CASSPGSTYEQYF. The CDR3 DNA is TGTGCCAGCAGTCCCGGGTCTACCTACGAGCAGTACTTC.

The CDR3 DNA sequence: TGCAGTGGAGAGGCGAACTATGGCTACACCTTC. Translation gives CSGEANYGYTF. The rearrangement uses TRBV20-1 and TRBJ1-2; D is uncertain. V lost 7 bases to trimming and J lost 2 bases, with 8 bases between them. This CDR3 is 11 amino acids long. Germline V gene lookup returns CDR1 DFQATT and CDR2 SNEGSKA (reference sequence).

The rearrangement joins TRBV7-2 to TRBJ2-3; D is possibly TRBD1 (6 bases). This CDR3 is built from 15 residues. Between the trimmed V and J ends, which lost 3 bases and 4 bases, there was a span of 14 bases. Germline V lookup: CDR1 SGHTA, CDR2 FQGNSA. The DNA for the CDR3 is TGTGCCAGCAGCTTTGGGACATATTTCTCAGATACGCAGTATTTT. Residues: CASSFGTYFSDTQYF.

This chain links TRBV5-8 with TRBJ2-3; D might be TRBD1 or TRBD2, each matching 5 bases. The germline gives CDR1 SGHTS, CDR2 YDEGEE. Trimming took off 2 bases at V and 0 bases at J, with 10 bases between the two ends. The CDR3 contains 15 residues. The CDR3 region is CASSFTGRSTDTQYF. The CDR3 DNA sequence: TGTGCCAGCAGCTTCACGGGGCGTAGCACAGATACGCAGTATTTT.

This CDR3 reads CASSQTGGGARDTQYF. The CDR3, as DNA: TGTGCCAGCAGCCAAACGGGCGGGGGGGCCCGAGATACGCAGTATTTT. The chain couples TRBV9 to TRBJ2-3; 9 bases fit TRBD2. The germline V gene has CDR1 SGDLS and CDR2 YYNGEE. Germline trimming cut 4 bases from V and 5 bases from J; bases unmatched to any gene: 11. CDR3 length equals 16 residues. The entire variable domain, with the rest obtained from reference TRBV9 and TRBJ2-3, is as follows: DSGVTQTPKHLITATGQRVTLRCSPRSGDLSVYWYQQSLDQGLQFLIQYYNGEERAKGNILERFSAQQFPDLHSELNLSSLELGDSALYFCASSQTGGGARDTQYFGPGTRLTVL.

The chain has TRBV4-3 and TRBJ2-1; the D gene is possibly TRBD2 (5 bases). The CDR3 covers 14 residues. V was trimmed by 0 bases and J by 10 bases, leaving 13 bases between them. In germline, CDR1 is LGHNA, CDR2 YSLEER. The DNA of the CDR3 is TGCGCCAGCAGCCAAGAGGGAGTCACCAGGGAGCAGTTCTTC. Its protein is CASSQEGVTREQFF.

The genes are TRBV7-2 and TRBJ1-6; 9 positions agree with TRBD1. Germline V gene lookup returns CDR1 SGHTA and CDR2 FQGNSA. V gave up 4 bases and J gave up 11 bases; unmatched junction bases: 9. CDR3 length: 15 residues. Here the CDR3 DNA reads TGTGCCAGCAGCTCACCCTCGACAGGGGGGACACCCCTCCACTTT. Its translation is CASSSPSTGGTPLHF.

In its sample, this clone was seen a few times. V and J are TRBV30 and TRBJ1-6, with TRBD1 identical over 9 bases. CDR1 GTSNPN and CDR2 SVGIG come from the germline V gene (reference sequence). After removal of 2 bases from V and 1 base from J, the junction contained 12 bases not matched to a gene. CDR3 length equals 19 residues. The CDR3 coding sequence is TGTGCCTGGAGTCGAGGGACAGGGTCAACGAGTTCCTATAATTCACCCCTCCACTTT. It specifies CAWSRGTGSTSSYNSPLHF.

A single count supports this clone. The rearrangement links TRBV6-5 to TRBJ1-2, with 7 bases lining up with TRBD1. This CDR3 contains 12 residues. Germline loops: CDR1 MNHEY, CDR2 SVGAGI. The ends lost 6 bases at V and 8 bases at J; junction bases unmatched: 6. The CDR3 DNA reads as TGTGCCAGCAGCGACAGGGTGTACGGCTACACCTTC. Translation: CASSDRVYGYTF.

This clone has more than one count but fewer than ten. The rearrangement links TRBV4-3 to TRBJ2-3; 7 nucleotides align to TRBD2. The germline CDR1 and CDR2 sequences are LGHNA and YSLEER. V gave up 1 base and J gave up 2 bases; unmatched junction bases: 9. The CDR3 spans 17 residues. The CDR3 nucleotides are TGCGCCAGCAGCCAAGGGAGAGCGGGGCTGATCACAGATACGCAGTATTTT. It yields the protein CASSQGRAGLITDTQYF.

The rearrangement links TRBV7-9 to TRBJ2-7, with TRBD1 as a possible D gene (5 bases). V was trimmed by 5 bases and J by 2 bases, leaving 22 bases between them. The CDR3 is made up of 17 amino acids. Germline CDR1 reads SEHNR; CDR2 reads FQNEAQ (reference sequence). CDR3 nucleotide sequence: TGTGCCAGCAGCCCTTTAATGGCCCGACAGATCACCTACGAGCAGTACTTC. Its translation: CASSPLMARQITYEQYF.

V usage is TRBV9 and J usage is TRBJ1-3; D gene uncertain. This CDR3 region has 16 residues. The germline gives CDR1 SGDLS, CDR2 YYNGEE. Trimming took off 0 bases at V and 0 bases at J, with 10 bases between the two ends. The CDR3: CASSVAPGSSGNTIYF. CDR3 nucleotides: TGTGCCAGCAGCGTAGCTCCGGGGAGCTCTGGAAACACCATATATTTT.

The rearrangement links TRBV29-1 to TRBJ1-5; 7 bases are a match to TRBD1. The CDR3 consists of 14 residues. Looked up from germline, CDR1 is SQVTM and CDR2 is ANQGSEA. With 6 bases clipped from V and 1 base from J, the junction kept 6 bases outside the gene matches. The CDR3: CSVGTGVSNQPQHF. In DNA, the CDR3 is TGCAGCGTCGGTACAGGGGTGAGCAATCAGCCCCAGCATTTT.

The rearrangement links TRBV27 to TRBJ1-4; D is unresolved. The V gene's germline CDR1 is MNHEY and CDR2 SMNVEV (reference sequence). CDR3 size: 12 residues. V lost 6 bases to trimming and J lost 5 bases, with 7 bases between them. The CDR3, as DNA: TGTGCCAGCAGGGAGGAGAATGAAAAACTGTTTTTT. Translating gives CASREENEKLFF.

V gene TRBV7-9 combines with J gene TRBJ1-1; no definite D call. CDR1 and CDR2 from the germline V gene are SEHNR and FQNEAQ (reference sequence). V was clipped by 0 bases and J by 1 base, with 9 bases between them. There are 15 residues in the CDR3. The CDR3 DNA reads TGTGCCAGCAGCTTAGCGGTAACGAGGAACACTGAAGCTTTCTTT. It translates to CASSLAVTRNTEAFF.

This clone appeared once. The genes are TRBV11-2 and TRBJ1-2; TRBD1 matches at 8 bases. The CDR3 length is 17 residues. Trimming cost V 1 base and J 8 bases; bases outside gene matches: 15. CDR1 and CDR2 (germline): SGHAT, FQNNGV. The CDR3, as DNA: TGTGCCAGCAGCTTAGCACTCGTGCAACAGGGGGTGAGCGGCTACACCTTC. It is translated as CASSLALVQQGVSGYTF.

The gene calls are TRBV11-2 and TRBJ2-1; D gene uncertain. This CDR3 is built from 15 residues. The germline gives CDR1 SGHAT, CDR2 FQNNGV. Trimming stripped 1 base from V and 0 bases from J, with 7 bases between. In nucleotides, the CDR3 is TGTGCCAGCAGCTTAGGCCCCTCCTCCTACAATGAGCAGTTCTTC. It yields the protein CASSLGPSSYNEQFF.

V and J are TRBV5-1 and TRBJ1-1, with 9 bases lining up with TRBD1. Per germline, CDR1 SGHRS and CDR2 YFSETQ. V lost 2 bases and J lost 5; bases outside the gene matches: 7. There are 15 residues in the CDR3. The CDR3 DNA reads as TGCGCCAGCAGCTTAACTGGGACAGGGTGGACTGAAGCTTTCTTT. Protein product: CASSLTGTGWTEAFF.

This clone occurred once. This chain links TRBV27 with TRBJ2-7; D is uncertain. CDR1 MNHEY and CDR2 SMNVEV come from the germline V gene (reference sequence). V lost 6 bases to trimming and J lost 0 bases, with 12 bases between them. The CDR3 consists of 14 residues. The CDR3 region has the DNA TGTGCCAGCAGGGGAATGAGGAGCTCCTACGAGCAGTACTTC. It yields the protein CASRGMRSSYEQYF.

The CDR3 region is CATQRGGQGEKLFF. The CDR3 coding sequence is TGTGCCACTCAGCGAGGGGGGCAGGGTGAAAAACTGTTTTTT. The J gene is TRBJ1-4, the V gene TRBV10-3, with D perhaps matching TRBD1 (6 bases). Germline lookup yields CDR1 ENHRY and CDR2 SYGVKD. This CDR3 has 14 residues. V shed 10 bases and J shed 7 bases, with 19 bases lying between them.